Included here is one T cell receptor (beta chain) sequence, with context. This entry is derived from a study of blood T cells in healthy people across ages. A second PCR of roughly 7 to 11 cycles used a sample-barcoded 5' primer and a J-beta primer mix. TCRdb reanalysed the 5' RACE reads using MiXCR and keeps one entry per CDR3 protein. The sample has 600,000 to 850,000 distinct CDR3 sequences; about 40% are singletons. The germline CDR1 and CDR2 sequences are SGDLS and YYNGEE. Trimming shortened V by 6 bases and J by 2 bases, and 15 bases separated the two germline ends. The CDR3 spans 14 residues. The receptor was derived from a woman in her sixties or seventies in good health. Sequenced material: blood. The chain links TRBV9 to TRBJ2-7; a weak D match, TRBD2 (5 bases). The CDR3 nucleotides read TGTGCCAGCACCAGAGGGCTACCCCCCTACGAGCAGTACTTC. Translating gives CASTRGLPPYEQYF.